This entry features one TCR beta chain sequence. Its antigen remains unidentified. Some clones are missing from TCRdb's copy, which holds only in-frame ones; the method was immunoSEQ multiplex PCR. The table records hundreds of thousands of clones, around 72% of them present only once. The data originate from a study of shared clonotypes between healthy human individuals. Study-wide results and limits: Sampling covered nothing but blood. Tissue TCR repertoires likely differ from those found in blood.

The CDR3 sequence is 14 residues long. Germline CDR1 and CDR2: GTSNPN and SVGIG (reference sequence). The V end lost 3 bases, the J end lost 0 bases, and 12 bases lay between the germline ends. Caucasian adults residing in Nashville, Tennessee made up all the donors. Input material: memory CD4+ T cells sorted from blood. The subset is: CD45RA-negative fraction. This chain connects TRBV30 to TRBJ2-7, with a tentative D call TRBD1 (5 bases). This receptor was obtained from a woman in her 30s in good health. The CDR3 DNA reads as TGTGCCTGGAGCCCTGTAGGGGTCTCCTACGAGCAGTACTTC. Translation gives CAWSPVGVSYEQYF. Together with reference TRBV30 and TRBJ2-7, the CDR3 gives the full variable domain: SQTIHQWPATLVQPVGSPLSLECTVEGTSNPNLYWYRQAAGRGLQLLFYSVGIGQISSEVPQNLSASRPQDRQFILSSKKLLLSDSGFYLCAWSPVGVSYEQYFGPGTRLTVT.